One sample yielded the 28 T cell receptor beta chains listed below, sequenced in a study of cytomegalovirus exposure and HLA in healthy donors. The table came from immunoSEQ multiplex PCR; TCRdb's copy has only in-frame clones and leaves some out. The sample includes 150,000 to 200,000 clones, roughly 80% of them seen just once. Sequencing used PBMCs. These receptors originate from a man aged 30-40 years in good health and CMV-seropositive.

The rearrangement joins TRBV7-3 to TRBJ2-3; 8 nucleotides agree with TRBD2. Germline-derived CDR1 and CDR2 are SGHTA and FQGTGA. This CDR3 contains 14 residues. V trimming: 4 bases; J trimming: 4 bases; junction bases outside the gene matches: 4. CDR3 bases: TGTGCCAGCAGCTCCGGGGGGGCCGCAGATACGCAGTATTTT. This sequence encodes CASSSGGAADTQYF.

The chain joins TRBV4-3 to TRBJ2-1; perhaps TRBD2 as D (6 bases). This CDR3 contains 17 residues. The V end was cut by 4 bases, the J end by 0 bases, with 16 bases between. CDR1 and CDR2 from the germline V gene are LGHNA and YSLEER. CDR3 bases: TGCGCCAGCAGCCCCCGCCTAGCGACGAGCTCCTACAATGAGCAGTTCTTC. Encoded protein: CASSPRLATSSYNEQFF.

J is TRBJ2-7 and V is TRBV27, with 7 bases that match TRBD1. Germline lookup yields CDR1 MNHEY and CDR2 SMNVEV (reference sequence). The CDR3 is 16 residues long. V was clipped by 5 bases and J by 2 bases; unmatched bases: 12. This chain's CDR3 is CASSRTGTEIPYEQYF. The CDR3 DNA reads as TGTGCCAGCAGTCGAACCGGGACAGAGATACCCTACGAGCAGTACTTC.

This chain joins TRBV6-4 and TRBJ1-1; 7 bases are a match to TRBD1. The CDR3 sequence is 15 residues long. The ends lost 10 bases at V and 0 bases at J; junction bases unmatched: 11. The germline gives CDR1 MRHNA, CDR2 SNTAGT. DNA for the CDR3: TGTGCCATCAGACCCGGGACAGCTATGAACACTGAAGCTTTCTTT. This translates into CAIRPGTAMNTEAFF.

The chain recombines TRBV5-1 with TRBJ2-3; TRBD1 is a possible D gene (6 bases). CDR3 length: 15 amino acids. Trimming took off 1 base at V and 5 bases at J, with 14 bases between the two ends. From germline, CDR1 is SGHRS and CDR2 YFSETQ. CDR3: CASSLTGSQGDTQYF. CDR3 DNA: TGCGCCAGCAGCTTGACAGGGTCCCAGGGAGATACGCAGTATTTT. Variable domain in full (rest from reference TRBV5-1 and TRBJ2-3): KAGVTQTPRYLIKTRGQQVTLSCSPISGHRSVSWYQQTPGQGLQFLFEYFSETQRNKGNFPGRFSGRQFSNSRSEMNVSTLELGDSALYLCASSLTGSQGDTQYFGPGTRLTVL.

This sequence joins TRBV18 and TRBJ2-3; 8 positions match TRBD1. This CDR3 has 16 residues. Trimming at V came to 3 bases and at J to 4 bases, leaving 9 bases not matched to a gene. The germline V gene encodes CDR1 KGHSH and CDR2 LQKENI. DNA of the CDR3: TGTGCCAGCTCACCTCGGAGGGCAGGGGGCGCAGATACGCAGTATTTT. This gives the protein CASSPRRAGGADTQYF.

V usage is TRBV5-1 and J usage is TRBJ1-6; D remains ambiguous. Germline V gene lookup returns CDR1 SGHRS and CDR2 YFSETQ. The germline V and J ends were trimmed by 2 bases and 5 bases, with 11 bases remaining between them. The CDR3 covers 15 residues. CDR3 region: CASSFSSEHNSPLHF. In nucleotides, the CDR3 is TGCGCCAGCAGCTTCAGTTCAGAACATAATTCACCCCTCCACTTT. Full variable domain (remainder filled in from reference TRBV5-1 and TRBJ1-6): KAGVTQTPRYLIKTRGQQVTLSCSPISGHRSVSWYQQTPGQGLQFLFEYFSETQRNKGNFPGRFSGRQFSNSRSEMNVSTLELGDSALYLCASSFSSEHNSPLHFGNGTRLTVT.

The chain recombines TRBV6-5 with TRBJ2-7; 10 nucleotides agree with TRBD1. Germline CDR1 and CDR2: MNHEY and SVGAGI. With V trimmed by 4 bases and J by 1 base, 4 bases remained unmatched. The CDR3 contains 15 residues. CDR3 coding DNA: TGTGCCAGCAGTTTTGGACAGGGGGGTTCCTACGAGCAGTACTTC. It encodes CASSFGQGGSYEQYF.

V and J are TRBV7-9 and TRBJ2-5; TRBD1 matches at 9 bases. Trimming took 1 base from V and 2 from J; bases not matched to a gene: 5. The CDR3 length is 16 residues. The germline V gene has CDR1 SEHNR and CDR2 FQNEAQ (reference sequence). CDR3 residues: CASSLGDRAIQETQYF. The CDR3 DNA sequence: TGTGCCAGCAGCTTAGGGGACAGGGCCATTCAAGAGACCCAGTACTTC.

The chain employs TRBV6-5 and TRBJ2-7, with D possibly being TRBD1 (6 bases). The CDR3 has 13 residues. V was shortened by 4 bases and J by 5 bases, with 12 bases between the two germline ends. Germline CDR1 is MNHEY and CDR2 is SVGAGI. The CDR3 loop reads CASSFDRFHEQYF. CDR3 DNA sequence: TGTGCCAGCAGTTTTGACAGGTTCCACGAGCAGTACTTC.

The CDR3 reads CASSFTGGRTEAFF. The DNA for the CDR3 is TGTGCCAGCAGCTTTACAGGGGGACGAACTGAAGCTTTCTTT. The chain couples TRBV11-1 to TRBJ1-1; 8 bases match TRBD1. V lost 3 bases to trimming and J lost 5 bases; unmatched junction nucleotides: 5. The CDR3 extends over 14 amino acids. Germline loops: CDR1 SGHAT, CDR2 FQDESV (reference sequence). The entire variable domain, with the rest obtained from reference TRBV11-1 and TRBJ1-1, is as follows: EAEVAQSPRYKITEKSQAVAFWCDPISGHATLYWYRQILGQGPELLVQFQDESVVDDSQLPKDRFSAERLKGVDSTLKIQPAELGDSAMYLCASSFTGGRTEAFFGQGTRLTVV.

The chain employs TRBV6-1 and TRBJ1-2; TRBD1 matches 7 bases. The CDR3 covers 13 residues. Per germline, CDR1 MNHNS and CDR2 SASEGT. V lost 5 bases, J lost 5 bases, and 5 bases stayed unmatched. The CDR3 here is CASSSSGQYGYTF. The CDR3 coding sequence is TGTGCCAGCAGTTCCTCGGGACAGTATGGCTACACCTTC.

The chain uses TRBV14 and TRBJ2-7; tentatively, D is TRBD1 (6 bases). This CDR3 spans 17 amino acids. Germline CDR1 is SGHDN and CDR2 is FVKESK. V lost 1 base, J lost 0 bases, and 16 bases lay in between. The CDR3: CASSQVGGTAISYEQYF. The CDR3 nucleotides read TGTGCCAGCAGCCAAGTAGGGGGAACAGCTATCTCCTACGAGCAGTACTTC.

The rearrangement links TRBV9 to TRBJ2-5, with D possibly being TRBD2 (5 bases). The CDR3 consists of 15 residues. Per germline, CDR1 SGDLS and CDR2 YYNGEE. The V end lost 0 bases, the J end lost 2 bases, and 11 bases lay between the germline ends. CDR3 coding DNA: TGTGCCAGCAGCGTAGGGGAGAGTAATCAAGAGACCCAGTACTTC. This translates into CASSVGESNQETQYF.

This rearrangement joins TRBV4-1 to TRBJ1-2; D might be TRBD1 (6 bases). This CDR3 has 18 amino acids. V was clipped by 0 bases and J by 2 bases, with 19 bases between them. Germline V gene lookup returns CDR1 MGHRA and CDR2 YSYEKL. CDR3 DNA: TGCGCCAGCAGCCAAGATTCGGTGTTAGGGGGACGAAACTATGGCTACACCTTC. Protein: CASSQDSVLGGRNYGYTF.

The table lists this clone with a few counts. The chain uses TRBV25-1 and TRBJ2-7; the D gene is possibly TRBD2 (5 bases). Trimming took off 3 bases at V and 1 base at J, with 10 bases between the two ends. Germline CDR1 is MGHDK and CDR2 is SYGVNS. The CDR3 totals 14 residues. The CDR3 spells CASSEGSPSYEQYF. CDR3 bases: TGTGCCAGCAGTGAGGGGAGCCCATCCTACGAGCAGTACTTC.

V gene TRBV18 combines with J gene TRBJ2-7, with 7 bases lining up with TRBD1. The CDR3 spans 15 residues. V trimming: 3 bases; J trimming: 0 bases; junction bases outside the gene matches: 5. CDR1 is KGHSH, CDR2 LQKENI, per germline. The CDR3 nucleotides read TGTGCCAGCTCACCTGAGACAGGGCTCTCCTACGAGCAGTACTTC. Its translation: CASSPETGLSYEQYF.

This clone occurred once. The rearrangement uses TRBV5-4 and TRBJ2-2; the D gene is possibly TRBD1 (6 bases). CDR3 length: 14 residues. Trimming removed 4 bases from V and 1 base from J, with 8 bases in between. Germline V gene data show CDR1 as SGHNT and CDR2 as YYREEE (reference sequence). The chain's CDR3 is CASSTDRNTGELFF. The CDR3 DNA reads as TGTGCCAGCAGCACGGACAGGAACACCGGGGAGCTGTTTTTT.

This clone was observed many times. The CDR3 sequence is CASGTGTGGEQYF. The CDR3 bases are TGTGCCAGTGGGACAGGGACAGGTGGCGAGCAGTACTTC. The chain uses TRBV27 and TRBJ2-7; 9 bases align to TRBD1. The CDR3 is 13 residues long. Trimming took 9 bases from V and 6 from J; bases not matched to a gene: 9. CDR1 is MNHEY, CDR2 SMNVEV, per germline (reference sequence).

The rearrangement uses TRBV11-2 and TRBJ1-2; D perhaps matches TRBD1 (5 bases). Per germline, CDR1 SGHAT and CDR2 FQNNGV. Trimming shortened V by 1 base and J by 1 base, and 10 bases separated the two germline ends. The CDR3 has 15 amino acids. CDR3 sequence (DNA): TGTGCCAGCAGCTTAGGGGCAGGGCGTAACTATGGCTACACCTTC. This encodes CASSLGAGRNYGYTF.

This clone was seen only once. The V call is TRBV5-1, the J call TRBJ2-2; TRBD2 matches at 7 bases. This CDR3 spans 16 amino acids. J gave up 3 bases and V 0 bases, and 5 bases lay outside the gene matches. Germline CDR1 reads SGHRS; CDR2 reads YFSETQ. DNA of the CDR3: TGCGCCAGCAGCTTGGCCGAGCGGGGCGACACCGGGGAGCTGTTTTTT. It yields the protein CASSLAERGDTGELFF. The full variable domain, with the rest looked up from reference TRBV5-1 and TRBJ2-2, is KAGVTQTPRYLIKTRGQQVTLSCSPISGHRSVSWYQQTPGQGLQFLFEYFSETQRNKGNFPGRFSGRQFSNSRSEMNVSTLELGDSALYLCASSLAERGDTGELFFGEGSRLTVL.

V and J are TRBV6-1 and TRBJ2-5; TRBD2 matches 12 bases. Looked up from germline, CDR1 is MNHNS and CDR2 is SASEGT. The CDR3 length is 14 residues. The V and J ends lost 3 bases and 5 bases, in that order; junction bases with no gene match: 1. The CDR3 DNA follows: TGTGCCAGCAGTGATGGGACTAGCGGGGAGACCCAGTACTTC. It is translated as CASSDGTSGETQYF.

This clone was seen only once. The CDR3 spells CASSGGGVGQPQHF. The DNA for the CDR3 is TGTGCCAGCAGTGGGGGGGGAGTAGGTCAGCCCCAGCATTTT. The chain employs TRBV7-8 and TRBJ1-5; possibly TRBD1 for D (5 bases). CDR3 length equals 14 residues. CDR1 and CDR2 (germline): SGHVS, FQNEAQ. V was pared by 6 bases and J by 6 bases, with 15 bases between. Looking up the rest from reference TRBV7-8 and TRBJ1-5 gives the full variable domain: GAGVSQSPRYKVAKRGQDVALRCDPISGHVSLFWYQQALGQGPEFLTYFQNEAQLDKSGLPSDRFFAERPEGSVSTLKIQRTQQEDSAVYLCASSGGGVGQPQHFGDGTRLSIL.

The chain is built from TRBV27 and TRBJ1-1; TRBD1 aligns across 7 bases. Losses at the gene ends were 6 bases for V and 5 bases for J; bases not matched to a gene: 9. This CDR3 has 14 residues. Germline V gives CDR1 MNHEY, CDR2 SMNVEV (reference sequence). CDR3: CASSLRGVRTEAFF. The CDR3 DNA sequence: TGTGCCAGCAGCCTCAGGGGGGTGAGGACTGAAGCTTTCTTT.

The chain is built from TRBV5-4 and TRBJ1-2; 9 bases are shared with TRBD1. After removal of 4 bases from V and 8 bases from J, the junction contained 9 bases not matched to a gene. This CDR3 has 14 residues. Looked up from germline, CDR1 is SGHNT and CDR2 is YYREEE (reference sequence). The CDR3 DNA is TGTGCCAGCAGCCCCGGGACAGGGCTCTTGGGCTACACCTTC. Translating gives CASSPGTGLLGYTF.

The CDR3 DNA reads as TGTGCCAGCAGTTTATACTCTGAGCAGTTCTTC. The encoded protein is CASSLYSEQFF. This chain joins TRBV27 and TRBJ2-1; D ambiguous. Germline values: CDR1 MNHEY, CDR2 SMNVEV (reference sequence). The ends were cut back, 1 base at V and 9 bases at J, with 4 bases in the middle. This CDR3 contains 11 residues.

The J gene is TRBJ2-7, the V gene TRBV27; TRBD2 aligns across 9 bases. Germline assignment: CDR1 MNHEY and CDR2 SMNVEV (reference sequence). There are 14 residues in the CDR3. After removal of 5 bases from V and 1 base from J, the junction contained 3 bases not matched to a gene. The CDR3, as DNA: TGTGCCAGCAGTCCCCTAGCGGGGTCCTACGAGCAGTACTTC. This translates into CASSPLAGSYEQYF.

V and J are TRBV19 and TRBJ1-1; 9 bases fit TRBD1. The CDR3 loop spans 15 amino acids. From germline, CDR1 is LNHDA and CDR2 SQIVND (reference sequence). Unmatched junction bases numbered 6, after V lost 6 bases and J lost 1 base. CDR3 DNA sequence: TGTGCCAGTAGAGTTACGGGACAGGGGAACACTGAAGCTTTCTTT. It translates to CASRVTGQGNTEAFF.